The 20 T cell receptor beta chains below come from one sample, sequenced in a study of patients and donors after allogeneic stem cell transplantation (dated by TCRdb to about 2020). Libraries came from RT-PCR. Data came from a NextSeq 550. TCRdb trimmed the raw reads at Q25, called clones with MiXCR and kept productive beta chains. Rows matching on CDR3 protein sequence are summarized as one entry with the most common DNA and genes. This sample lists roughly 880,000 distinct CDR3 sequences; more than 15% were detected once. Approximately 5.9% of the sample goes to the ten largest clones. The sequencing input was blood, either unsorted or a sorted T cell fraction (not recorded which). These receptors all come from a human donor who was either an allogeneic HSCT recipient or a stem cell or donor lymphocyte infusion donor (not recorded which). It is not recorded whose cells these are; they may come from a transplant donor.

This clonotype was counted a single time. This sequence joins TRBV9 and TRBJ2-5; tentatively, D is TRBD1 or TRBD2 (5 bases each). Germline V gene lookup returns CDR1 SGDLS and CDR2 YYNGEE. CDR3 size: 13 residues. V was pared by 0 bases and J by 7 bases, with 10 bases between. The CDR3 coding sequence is TGTGCCAGCAGCGTAGGAGGGGCCGGGACCCAGTACTTC. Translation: CASSVGGAGTQYF. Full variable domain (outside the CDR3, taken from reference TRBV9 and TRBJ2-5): DSGVTQTPKHLITATGQRVTLRCSPRSGDLSVYWYQQSLDQGLQFLIQYYNGEERAKGNILERFSAQQFPDLHSELNLSSLELGDSALYFCASSVGGAGTQYFGPGTRLLVL.

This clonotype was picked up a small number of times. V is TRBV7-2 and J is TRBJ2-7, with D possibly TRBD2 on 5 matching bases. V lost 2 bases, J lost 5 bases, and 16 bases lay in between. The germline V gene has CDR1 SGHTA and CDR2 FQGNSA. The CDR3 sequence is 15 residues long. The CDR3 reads CASSLPTLVSHEQYF. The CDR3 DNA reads TGTGCCAGCAGCTTACCGACACTAGTTTCCCACGAGCAGTACTTC.

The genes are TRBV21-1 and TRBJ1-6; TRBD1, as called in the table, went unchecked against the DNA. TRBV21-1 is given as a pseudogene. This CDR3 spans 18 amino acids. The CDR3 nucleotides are TGTGCCAGCAGCAACGGACAGGGGTGGGGCCCCTATAATTCACCCCTCCACTTT. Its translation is CASSNGQGWGPYNSPLHF.

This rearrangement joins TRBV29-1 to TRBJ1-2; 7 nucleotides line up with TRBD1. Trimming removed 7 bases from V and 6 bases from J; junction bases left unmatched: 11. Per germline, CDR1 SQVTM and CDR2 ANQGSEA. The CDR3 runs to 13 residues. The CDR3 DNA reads TGCAGCGGAAAAGTAGGGGGCGCGGATGGCTACACCTTC. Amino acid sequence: CSGKVGGADGYTF.

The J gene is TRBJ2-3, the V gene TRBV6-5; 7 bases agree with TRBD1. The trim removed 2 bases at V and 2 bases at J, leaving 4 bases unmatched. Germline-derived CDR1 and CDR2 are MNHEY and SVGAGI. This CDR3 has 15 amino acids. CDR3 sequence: CASSYGDSLTDTQYF. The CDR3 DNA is TGTGCCAGCAGTTACGGGGACAGTCTCACAGATACGCAGTATTTT.

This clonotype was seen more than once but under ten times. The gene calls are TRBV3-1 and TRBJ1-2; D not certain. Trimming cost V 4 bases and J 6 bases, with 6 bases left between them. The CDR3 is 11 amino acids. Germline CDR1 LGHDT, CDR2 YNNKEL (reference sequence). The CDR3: CASSLRHGYTF. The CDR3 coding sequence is TGTGCCAGCAGCCTTCGGCATGGCTACACCTTC.

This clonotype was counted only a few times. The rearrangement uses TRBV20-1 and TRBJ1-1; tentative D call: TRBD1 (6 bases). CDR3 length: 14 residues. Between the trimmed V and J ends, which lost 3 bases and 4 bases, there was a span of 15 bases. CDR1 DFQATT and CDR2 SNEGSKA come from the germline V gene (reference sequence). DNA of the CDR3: TGCAGTGCTAGCCCGGCGGGGGCGAGCACTGAAGCTTTCTTT. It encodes CSASPAGASTEAFF.

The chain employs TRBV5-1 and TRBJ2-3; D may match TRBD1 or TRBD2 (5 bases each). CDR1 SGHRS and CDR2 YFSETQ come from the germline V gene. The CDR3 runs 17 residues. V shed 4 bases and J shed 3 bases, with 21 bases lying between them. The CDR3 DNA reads TGCGCCAGCAGCAGCCTCCGGGGCGGAGAGGGAACAGATACGCAGTATTTT. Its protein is CASSSLRGGEGTDTQYF.

CDR3 sequence reads: CASSAADRVRSPLHF. The DNA for the CDR3 is TGTGCCAGCAGTGCAGCTGACAGGGTTCGTTCACCCCTCCACTTT. The rearrangement links TRBV6-1 to TRBJ1-6, with 7 bases fitting TRBD1. CDR3 length: 15 residues. Germline V gene data show CDR1 as MNHNS and CDR2 as SASEGT. J lost 9 bases, V lost 4 bases, and 9 bases had no gene match.

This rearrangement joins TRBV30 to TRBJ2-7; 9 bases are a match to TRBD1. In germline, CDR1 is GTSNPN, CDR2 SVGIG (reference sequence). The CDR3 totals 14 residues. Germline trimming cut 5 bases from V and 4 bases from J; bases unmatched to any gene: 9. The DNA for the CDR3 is TGTGCCTGGTCCCGGGACAGGGAAATTTACGAGCAGTACTTC. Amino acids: CAWSRDREIYEQYF.

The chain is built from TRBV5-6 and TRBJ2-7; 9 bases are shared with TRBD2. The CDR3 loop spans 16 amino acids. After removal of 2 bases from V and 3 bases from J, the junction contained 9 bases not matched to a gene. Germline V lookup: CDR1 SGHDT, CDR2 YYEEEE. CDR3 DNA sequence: TGTGCCAGCAGCTTCCGGACTAGCGCTACCAACTACGAGCAGTACTTC. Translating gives CASSFRTSATNYEQYF. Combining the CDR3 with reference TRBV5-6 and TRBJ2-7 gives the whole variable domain DAGVTQSPTHLIKTRGQQVTLRCSPKSGHDTVSWYQQALGQGPQFIFQYYEEEERQRGNFPDRFSGHQFPNYSSELNVNALLLGDSALYLCASSFRTSATNYEQYFGPGTRLTVT.

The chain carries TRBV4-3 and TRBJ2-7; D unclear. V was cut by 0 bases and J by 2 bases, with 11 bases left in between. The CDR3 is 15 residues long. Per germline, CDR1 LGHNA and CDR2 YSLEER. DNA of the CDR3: TGCGCCAGCAGCCAAGAGGGCGGAAGCCCCTACGAGCAGTACTTC. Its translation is CASSQEGGSPYEQYF.

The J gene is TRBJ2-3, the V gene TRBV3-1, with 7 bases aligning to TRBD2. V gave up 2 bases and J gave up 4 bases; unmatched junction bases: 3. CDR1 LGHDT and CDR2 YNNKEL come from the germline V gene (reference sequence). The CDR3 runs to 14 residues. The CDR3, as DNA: TGTGCCAGCAGCCAAACTAGCGTAGCAGATACGCAGTATTTT. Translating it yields CASSQTSVADTQYF.

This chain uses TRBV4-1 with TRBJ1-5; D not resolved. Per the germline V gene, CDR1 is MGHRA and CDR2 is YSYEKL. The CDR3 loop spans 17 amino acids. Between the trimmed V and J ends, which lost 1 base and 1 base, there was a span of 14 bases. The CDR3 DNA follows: TGCGCCAGCAGCCAAGTTTATAAGGTTACAAGCAATCAGCCCCAGCATTTT. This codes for CASSQVYKVTSNQPQHF.

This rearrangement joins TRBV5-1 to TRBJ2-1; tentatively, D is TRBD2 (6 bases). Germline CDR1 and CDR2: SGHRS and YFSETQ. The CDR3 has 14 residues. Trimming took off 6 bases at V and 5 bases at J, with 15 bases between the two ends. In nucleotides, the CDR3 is TGCGCCAGCACCGGACTACCCGTTCACAATGAGCAGTTCTTC. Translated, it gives CASTGLPVHNEQFF.

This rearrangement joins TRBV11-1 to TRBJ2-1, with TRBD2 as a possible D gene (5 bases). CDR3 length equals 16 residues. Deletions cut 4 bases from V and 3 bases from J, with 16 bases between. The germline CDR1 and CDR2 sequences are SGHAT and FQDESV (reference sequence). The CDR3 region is CASSYIGVAVYNEQFF. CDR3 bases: TGTGCCAGCAGCTATATCGGGGTTGCTGTCTACAATGAGCAGTTCTTC.

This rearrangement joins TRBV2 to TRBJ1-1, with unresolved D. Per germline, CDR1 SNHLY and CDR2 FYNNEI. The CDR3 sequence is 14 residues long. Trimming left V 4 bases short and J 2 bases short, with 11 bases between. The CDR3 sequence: CASSGREFNTEAFF. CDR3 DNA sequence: TGTGCCAGCAGTGGGCGGGAGTTTAACACTGAAGCTTTCTTT. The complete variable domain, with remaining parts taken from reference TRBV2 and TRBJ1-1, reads EPEVTQTPSHQVTQMGQEVILRCVPISNHLYFYWYRQILGQKVEFLVSFYNNEISEKSEIFDDQFSVERPDGSNFTLKIRSTKLEDSAMYFCASSGREFNTEAFFGQGTRLTVV.

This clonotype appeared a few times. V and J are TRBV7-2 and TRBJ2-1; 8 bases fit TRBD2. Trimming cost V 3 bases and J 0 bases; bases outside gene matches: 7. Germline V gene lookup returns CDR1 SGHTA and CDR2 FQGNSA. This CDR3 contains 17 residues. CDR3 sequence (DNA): TGTGCCAGCAGCTTCAGCCACGGGGGGGGCTCCTACAATGAGCAGTTCTTC. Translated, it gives CASSFSHGGGSYNEQFF. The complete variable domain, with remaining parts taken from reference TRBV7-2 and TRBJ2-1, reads GAGVSQSPSNKVTEKGKDVELRCDPISGHTALYWYRQSLGQGLEFLIYFQGNSAPDKSGLPSDRFSAERTGGSVSTLTIQRTQQEDSAVYLCASSFSHGGGSYNEQFFGPGTRLTVL.

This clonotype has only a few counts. The CDR3 DNA sequence: TGTGCCAGCAGCTTAGGCCTTCGGCGTCAGGCCGTTAATTCACCCCTCCACTTT. It yields the protein CASSLGLRRQAVNSPLHF. V gene TRBV13 combines with J gene TRBJ1-6; no clear D. Trimming pared 0 bases from V and 6 bases from J, leaving 18 bases between. The CDR3 totals 18 residues. Germline CDR1 PRHDT, CDR2 FYEKMQ (reference sequence).

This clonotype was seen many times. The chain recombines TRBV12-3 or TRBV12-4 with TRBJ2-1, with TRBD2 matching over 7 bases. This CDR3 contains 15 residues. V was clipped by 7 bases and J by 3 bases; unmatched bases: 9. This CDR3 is CASTPRGGVYNEQFF. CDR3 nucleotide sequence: TGTGCCAGCACCCCCCGGGGAGGGGTCTACAATGAGCAGTTCTTC.